A single sample is the source of the 23 T cell receptor beta chains below, sequenced in a study of cytomegalovirus exposure and HLA in healthy donors. Only in-frame clones appear in the TCRdb table, and some are missing; sequencing was by immunoSEQ multiplex PCR. The sample holds 140,000 to 150,000 clones, approximately 94% seen once. The sequenced sample consisted of PBMCs. These receptors were collected from a man aged 18 to 35 in good health and CMV-seropositive.

The gene calls are TRBV6-4 and TRBJ2-1; maybe TRBD1 (6 bases). In germline, CDR1 is MRHNA, CDR2 SNTAGT. CDR3 length: 15 amino acids. Trimming pared 4 bases from V and 0 bases from J, leaving 10 bases between. The DNA of the CDR3 is TGTGCCAGCAGTGTGGGGGCAGACTCCTACAATGAGCAGTTCTTC. Translation: CASSVGADSYNEQFF.

J is TRBJ2-7 and V is TRBV7-9; 7 bases line up with TRBD1. From germline, CDR1 is SEHNR and CDR2 FQNEAQ (reference sequence). This CDR3 region has 15 residues. V was pared by 5 bases and J by 2 bases, with 9 bases of the junction left unmatched. The CDR3 DNA reads TGTGCCAGCAGCCCTGCCTGGGACAGAACCTACGAGCAGTACTTC. It translates to CASSPAWDRTYEQYF.

V gene TRBV9 combines with J gene TRBJ2-2; 7 positions agree with TRBD2. V was clipped by 0 bases and J by 0 bases; unmatched bases: 5. This CDR3 is built from 17 residues. Germline CDR1 and CDR2: SGDLS and YYNGEE. The CDR3, as DNA: TGTGCCAGCAGCGTAGCCAGCGGGGCGACGAACACCGGGGAGCTGTTTTTT. Translation gives CASSVASGATNTGELFF.

The gene calls are TRBV5-8 and TRBJ1-2; D may be TRBD1 (5 bases). The CDR3 is 15 residues long. The V and J ends lost 4 bases and 1 base respectively, with 14 bases between them. The germline V gene encodes CDR1 SGHTS and CDR2 YDEGEE. CDR3 sequence: CASSPTGLFNYGYTF. The CDR3 DNA reads as TGTGCCAGCAGCCCGACGGGACTCTTTAACTATGGCTACACCTTC. The variable domain in full, with the rest retrieved from reference TRBV5-8 and TRBJ1-2, is EAGVTQSPTHLIKTRGQQATLRCSPISGHTSVYWYQQALGLGLQFLLWYDEGEERNRGNFPPRFSGRQFPNYSSELNVNALELEDSALYLCASSPTGLFNYGYTFGSGTRLTVV.

The V call is TRBV29-1, the J call TRBJ2-1; perhaps TRBD1 as D (6 bases). V dropped 7 bases and J dropped 10 bases, with 20 bases sitting between them. This CDR3 is 13 amino acids long. Germline CDR1 SQVTM, CDR2 ANQGSEA. The CDR3 reads CSAAAGTNTEQFF. The CDR3 DNA reads as TGCAGCGCCGCCGCCGGGACAAATACAGAGCAGTTCTTC.

This clone was seen a single time. As DNA, the CDR3 is TGTGCCAGCAGCTTAGCGGCGAACACTGAAGCTTTCTTT. Translation gives CASSLAANTEAFF. The genes are TRBV7-8 and TRBJ1-1; unclear D gene. This CDR3 contains 13 residues. Germline lookup yields CDR1 SGHVS and CDR2 FQNEAQ. V lost 0 bases and J lost 1, with 3 bases in between.

The chain uses TRBV29-1 and TRBJ1-2, with D possibly TRBD1 on 6 matching bases. V shed 6 bases and J shed 4 bases, with 18 bases lying between them. CDR1 is SQVTM, CDR2 ANQGSEA, per germline. There are 14 residues in the CDR3. The CDR3, as DNA: TGCAGCGTCGCCTTCTCTGGACAGATCTATGGCTACACCTTC. Translated, it gives CSVAFSGQIYGYTF.

The chain links TRBV2 to TRBJ2-7; tentative D call: TRBD2 (6 bases). CDR1 and CDR2 from the germline V gene are SNHLY and FYNNEI. V lost 7 bases and J lost 0, with 10 bases in between. The CDR3 is made up of 13 amino acids. In DNA form, the CDR3 reads TGTGCCAGCAAGGAGCGGGCCTCCTACGAGCAGTACTTC. This gives the protein CASKERASYEQYF.

The chain links TRBV27 to TRBJ2-2, with D possibly being TRBD2 (7 bases). Germline V gene lookup returns CDR1 MNHEY and CDR2 SMNVEV (reference sequence). The CDR3 totals 14 residues. The V and J ends lost 4 bases and 4 bases respectively, with 10 bases between them. For the CDR3, the DNA is TGTGCCAGCAGTTGGGGGGGCGGCACCGGGGAGCTGTTTTTT. Translated: CASSWGGGTGELFF.

J is TRBJ2-7 and V is TRBV7-9, with no clear D. The CDR3 is 14 amino acids. Per the germline V gene, CDR1 is SEHNR and CDR2 is FQNEAQ (reference sequence). Trimming left V 4 bases short and J 0 bases short, with 10 bases between. This CDR3 reads CASSSFHSSYEQYF. The CDR3 region has the DNA TGTGCCAGCAGCTCCTTTCACAGCTCCTACGAGCAGTACTTC.

Concerning this clone itself: The sample holds other DNA sequences that translate to the same CDR3. The V call is TRBV28, the J call TRBJ2-7, with D possibly matching TRBD2 (5 bases). The CDR3 length is 14 residues. Trimming took 1 base from V and 3 from J, leaving 10 bases between them. Per germline, CDR1 MDHEN and CDR2 SYDVKM. CDR3 sequence (DNA): TGTGCCAGCAGTTTATACGGACTTAACTACGAGCAGTACTTC. This codes for CASSLYGLNYEQYF.

The chain uses TRBV5-1 and TRBJ2-7, with 16 bases that match TRBD2. The trim removed 0 bases at V and 0 bases at J, leaving 6 bases unmatched. The CDR3 sequence is 19 residues long. Looked up from germline, CDR1 is SGHRS and CDR2 is YFSETQ. This CDR3 reads CASSLAGTSGRAVSYEQYF. In DNA, the CDR3 is TGCGCCAGCAGCTTGGCCGGGACTAGCGGGAGGGCAGTCTCCTACGAGCAGTACTTC.

This clone has more than one count but fewer than ten. The chain recombines TRBV29-1 with TRBJ1-4; 7 bases fit TRBD1. The CDR3 covers 13 residues. With V trimmed by 5 bases and J by 5 bases, 5 bases remained unmatched. From germline, CDR1 is SQVTM and CDR2 ANQGSEA. CDR3 DNA sequence: TGCAGCGTTTTGACCAGGGGGAATGAAAAACTGTTTTTT. Amino acids: CSVLTRGNEKLFF.

This chain connects TRBV28 to TRBJ1-2; 7 bases align to TRBD1. Germline CDR1 MDHEN, CDR2 SYDVKM. The ends lost 5 bases at V and 2 bases at J; junction bases unmatched: 8. The CDR3 loop spans 15 amino acids. CDR3 sequence reads: CASSARTGANYGYTF. CDR3 DNA: TGTGCCAGCAGTGCCAGAACAGGGGCGAACTATGGCTACACCTTC.

V usage is TRBV27 and J usage is TRBJ2-7; a possible D gene is TRBD2 (7 bases). This CDR3 has 14 residues. Germline CDR1 and CDR2: MNHEY and SMNVEV (reference sequence). Between the trimmed V and J ends, which lost 6 bases and 4 bases, there was a span of 16 bases. The CDR3 nucleotides are TGTGCCAGCAGGCTCCGGGGGGCGCCGTACGAGCAGTACTTC. Its protein is CASRLRGAPYEQYF.

The chain couples TRBV5-1 to TRBJ2-5; D remains unclear. CDR1 and CDR2 (germline): SGHRS, YFSETQ. V was cut by 4 bases and J by 3 bases, with 10 bases left in between. The CDR3 totals 13 residues. The DNA for the CDR3 is TGCGCCAGCAGCGAGCCCGATGAAGAGACCCAGTACTTC. It encodes CASSEPDEETQYF.

The chain is built from TRBV27 and TRBJ1-5; D ambiguous. V was shortened by 8 bases and J by 3 bases, with 8 bases between the two germline ends. This CDR3 comprises 12 residues. In germline, CDR1 is MNHEY, CDR2 SMNVEV (reference sequence). Here the CDR3 DNA reads TGTGCCAGCGGCCCCCTCAATCAGCCCCAGCATTTT. Its protein is CASGPLNQPQHF.

The chain carries TRBV18 and TRBJ1-3, with 10 bases aligning to TRBD1. In germline, CDR1 is KGHSH, CDR2 LQKENI. The CDR3 runs to 18 residues. Germline trimming cut 0 bases from V and 0 bases from J; bases unmatched to any gene: 5. The CDR3 DNA reads as TGTGCCAGCTCACCACCTCTAGGGACAGGGGACTCTGGAAACACCATATATTTT. Protein: CASSPPLGTGDSGNTIYF.

The J gene is TRBJ1-1, the V gene TRBV11-2; the match to TRBD1 covers 7 bases. The CDR3 runs 14 residues. CDR1 is SGHAT and CDR2 is FQNNGV in the germline V gene. The V segment lost 4 bases and the J segment 5 bases; nucleotides outside the gene matches: 7. The CDR3, as DNA: TGTGCCAGCAGCTCGACAGGGTTACGAACTGAAGCTTTCTTT. Translation gives CASSSTGLRTEAFF.

This clone was recorded only once. The rearrangement uses TRBV1 and TRBJ1-2; TRBD1 was called by the table and not checked on the DNA. TRBV1 is a known pseudogene. The CDR3 length is 20 residues. The CDR3 nucleotides read TGCACCAGCAGCCAAGATCGGGTTGTCAGGGGCCCGGTGTTGGACTATGGCTACACCTTC. It translates to CTSSQDRVVRGPVLDYGYTF.

V is TRBV5-6 and J is TRBJ2-1, with a tentative D call TRBD1 (6 bases). Germline loops: CDR1 SGHDT, CDR2 YYEEEE. The CDR3 contains 14 residues. Trimming cost V 4 bases and J 6 bases, with 14 bases left between them. In DNA, the CDR3 is TGTGCCAGCAGCCCGCCGACAGGTAGCAATGAGCAGTTCTTC. It yields the protein CASSPPTGSNEQFF.

V gene TRBV7-7 combines with J gene TRBJ2-7, with D perhaps TRBD1 (5 bases). Trimming left V 2 bases short and J 2 bases short, with 16 bases between. Germline V gene lookup returns CDR1 SSHAT and CDR2 FNYEAQ (reference sequence). The CDR3 runs to 16 residues. Written as DNA, the CDR3 is TGTGCCAGCAGCTTATATAGGGGATACCCTCCCTACGAGCAGTACTTC. Its protein product is CASSLYRGYPPYEQYF.

The chain has TRBV18 and TRBJ2-1, with TRBD1 matching over 7 bases. This CDR3 spans 16 amino acids. Germline values: CDR1 KGHSH, CDR2 LQKENI. V was clipped by 3 bases and J by 7 bases; unmatched bases: 12. The CDR3 region is CASSPGQAGVVNEQFF. The CDR3 coding sequence is TGTGCCAGCTCACCTGGACAGGCGGGCGTCGTGAATGAGCAGTTCTTC. The full variable domain, rest sourced from reference TRBV18 and TRBJ2-1, is NAGVMQNPRHLVRRRGQEARLRCSPMKGHSHVYWYRQLPEEGLKFMVYLQKENIIDESGMPKERFSAEFPKEGPSILRIQQVVRGDSAAYFCASSPGQAGVVNEQFFGPGTRLTVL.